The 22 T cell receptor beta chains given below trace back to one sample, sequenced in a study of Tregs in tolerant kidney transplant recipients (dated by TCRdb to the late 2010s). The library was generated by the immunoSEQ multiplex PCR assay. This is the immuneACCESS table as TCRdb keeps it, with only in-frame sequences that have V and J called. A part of the clones is gone; compared with another copy, unresolved V genes explain less than half, and the rest is unexplained. The sample's table lists a count of nearly 15,000 clones. Approximately 3.4% of the sample comes from the top ten. Transplants used related donors with nonmyeloablative bone marrow transplantation; mixed chimerism was transient in the human trials. The sequencing here drew on CD4+ T cells from blood (PBMCs), taken 12 months after the transplant. All receptors derive from a human patient who received a combined kidney and bone marrow transplant. After a transplant, not all T cells may be the patient's own; some may come from the graft donor.

A word on this clone: The read ends 3 residues early relative to the CDR3; the germline J gene fills the gap. The rearrangement links TRBV11-2 to TRBJ1-1; D possibly corresponds to TRBD1 (6 bases). The CDR3 extends over 13 amino acids. Germline values: CDR1 SGHAT, CDR2 FQNNGV. The sequenced CDR3 bases are TGTGCCAGCAGCCCCCTGACCGGGACAGAA. This sequence encodes CASSPLTGTE. The full CDR3 protein reads CASSPLTGTEAFF.

With respect to this clone: The read stops 3 residues short of the end of the CDR3; the missing end is completed from the germline J gene. The chain employs TRBV5-4 and TRBJ2-6; possibly TRBD2 for D (6 bases). The CDR3 loop spans 15 amino acids. Germline V gene data show CDR1 as SGHNT and CDR2 as YYREEE (reference sequence). V lost 2 bases to trimming and J lost 0 bases, with 6 bases between them. The sequenced part of the CDR3 DNA is TGTGCCAGCAGCTTCGGGGGCTCTGGGGCCAACGTC. Encoded protein: CASSFGGSGANV. The whole CDR3 is CASSFGGSGANVLTF.

Remarks on this clone: The read terminates 3 residues before the CDR3 end, so the remaining end is supplied by the germline J gene. The chain uses TRBV5-1 and TRBJ2-2, with 10 positions matching TRBD2. The CDR3 is 15 amino acids. Germline lookup yields CDR1 SGHRS and CDR2 YFSETQ. Losses at the gene ends were 3 bases for V and 2 bases for J; bases not matched to a gene: 1. The part of the CDR3 DNA that was read is TGCGCCAGCAGCTCTAGCGGGAGTAACACCGGGGAG. Protein: CASSSSGSNTGE. The full CDR3 is CASSSSGSNTGELFF.

A remark on this clone: The read ends 3 residues shy of where the CDR3 ends; the end is completed using the germline J gene. The chain is built from TRBV5-1 and TRBJ2-3, with 10 nucleotides matching TRBD1. The germline V gene encodes CDR1 SGHRS and CDR2 YFSETQ. The CDR3 sequence is 18 residues long. The V gene end was trimmed by 2 bases and the J gene end by 2 bases; junction bases not matched to a gene: 11. CDR3 DNA, as far as it was read: TGCGCCAGCAGCTTATCACCGGGACAGGGGTTCTTCACAGATACG. It encodes CASSLSPGQGFFTDT. The whole CDR3 protein is CASSLSPGQGFFTDTQYF.

Comments on this clone: Coverage ceases 3 residues before the CDR3 finishes, and the germline J gene fills in the end. Different DNA sequences within this sample yield the same CDR3. The rearrangement uses TRBV20-1 and TRBJ1-5, with D maybe TRBD1 (5 bases). The V gene lost 0 bases and the J gene lost 9 bases, with 9 bases spanning the gap. In germline, CDR1 is DFQATT, CDR2 SNEGSKA (reference sequence). This CDR3 spans 12 amino acids. Incomplete CDR3 DNA: TGCAGTGCTAGAGATCAGGGACTGCCC. Translated, it gives CSARDQGLP. In full, the CDR3 reads CSARDQGLPQHF.

A word on this clone: The read gets to within 3 residues of the CDR3 end, and the germline J gene fills in the rest. The chain links TRBV20-1 to TRBJ1-2; D is possibly TRBD1 (5 bases). Germline CDR1 DFQATT, CDR2 SNEGSKA (reference sequence). This CDR3 is built from 14 residues. CDR3 bases read: TGCAGTGCTAGATTGGCAGGGTGGGCGAGGAGC. Translating gives CSARLAGWARS. The full CDR3 sequence reads CSARLAGWARSYTF.

About this clone itself: Its ends do not fully match the called genes, so a read error is possible. The read comes to an end 3 residues before the CDR3 does, leaving the germline J gene to fill in the end. The rearrangement links TRBV28 to TRBJ2-7; D is possibly TRBD1 or TRBD2 (7 bases each). Germline CDR1 reads MDHEN; CDR2 reads SYDVKM. The CDR3 has 14 residues. CDR3 DNA (partial): TGTGTCAGCAGCGGGACAGAAGGGGCCTACGAG. Translated, it gives CVSSGTEGAYE. The CDR3 reads in full as CVSSGTEGAYEQYF.

This clone registers medium-sized by frequency. The DNA read from the CDR3 is TGTGCCCTGACAGCCAGCAGGGCCGGGGAG. As protein: CALTASRAGE. The complete CDR3 sequence is CALTASRAGELFF. The chain carries TRBV30 and TRBJ2-2; D possibly corresponds to TRBD1 (5 bases). The read ends 3 residues shy of where the CDR3 ends; the end is completed using the germline J gene. This CDR3 is 13 amino acids long. V was trimmed by 8 bases and J by 6 bases, leaving 16 bases between them. Looked up from germline, CDR1 is GTSNPN and CDR2 is SVGIG (reference sequence). Variable domain in full (rest from reference TRBV30 and TRBJ2-2): SQTIHQWPATLVQPVGSPLSLECTVEGTSNPNLYWYRQAAGRGLQLLFYSVGIGQISSEVPQNLSASRPQDRQFILSSKKLLLSDSGFYLCALTASRAGELFFGEGSRLTVL.

This clone counts as medium-sized by frequency. The read falls 3 residues short of the CDR3 end, and the missing part is taken from the germline J gene. The gene calls are TRBV29-1 and TRBJ2-7, with 9 nucleotides matching TRBD2. Per the germline V gene, CDR1 is SQVTM and CDR2 is ANQGSEA. The V and J ends lost 6 bases and 3 bases, in that order; junction bases with no gene match: 18. This CDR3 spans 17 amino acids. CDR3 DNA (partial): TGCAGCGTCTCGGGAAGCCTAGGGCGGGAGGGCCGCTACGAG. It translates to CSVSGSLGREGRYE. The whole CDR3 sequence is CSVSGSLGREGRYEQYF.

Comments on this clone: The CDR3 end lies 3 residues beyond the end of the read and is filled in from the germline J gene. The chain joins TRBV5-1 to TRBJ2-2; the D gene is possibly TRBD2 (6 bases). Per the germline V gene, CDR1 is SGHRS and CDR2 is YFSETQ. The CDR3 extends over 15 amino acids. Trimming pared 5 bases from V and 4 bases from J, leaving 15 bases between. The DNA read from the CDR3 is TGCGCCAGCAGTTTAGCGGCAATGAGCACCGGGGAG. This encodes CASSLAAMSTGE. The entire CDR3 reads CASSLAAMSTGELFF.

About this clone: The read finishes 3 residues shy of the CDR3 end, and the germline J gene is used to complete it. V and J are TRBV7-9 and TRBJ1-1; possible D gene TRBD1, 5 bases. V was trimmed by 5 bases and J by 0 bases, leaving 7 bases between them. CDR1 and CDR2 from the germline V gene are SEHNR and FQNEAQ (reference sequence). CDR3 length equals 13 residues. Incomplete CDR3 DNA: TGTGCCAGCAGCCTGGACATGAACACTGAA. It is translated as CASSLDMNTE. The full CDR3 reads CASSLDMNTEAFF.

About this clone: The read terminates 3 residues ahead of where the CDR3 ends, so the germline J gene completes it. The V and J genes are TRBV5-1 and TRBJ1-1, with 8 bases identical to TRBD1. CDR1 is SGHRS and CDR2 is YFSETQ in the germline V gene. With V trimmed by 4 bases and J by 7 bases, 12 bases remained unmatched. The CDR3 totals 15 residues. Partial CDR3 DNA: TGCGCCAGCAGCGGTGGGACAGGCGCCTGGGATGAA. Translation gives CASSGGTGAWDE. The full CDR3 sequence reads CASSGGTGAWDEAFF.

Of note for this clone: The CDR3 extends 3 residues past the end of the read, so its final part is completed from the germline J gene. The chain employs TRBV5-1 and TRBJ1-3; D is uncertain. The CDR3 has 12 amino acids. The germline V gene encodes CDR1 SGHRS and CDR2 YFSETQ. Trimming cost V 3 bases and J 3 bases, with 4 bases left between them. The sequenced CDR3 bases are TGCGCCAGCAGCTCCGGTGGAAACACC. It yields the protein CASSSGGNT. The whole CDR3 protein is CASSSGGNTIYF. The variable domain in full, completed from reference TRBV5-1 and TRBJ1-3, reads KAGVTQTPRYLIKTRGQQVTLSCSPISGHRSVSWYQQTPGQGLQFLFEYFSETQRNKGNFPGRFSGRQFSNSRSEMNVSTLELGDSALYLCASSSGGNTIYFGEGSWLTVV.

Worth noting for this clone: The read ends 3 residues before the CDR3 terminus; that terminus is restored from the germline J gene. The chain combines TRBV30 with TRBJ1-1; 9 positions agree with TRBD1. This CDR3 is 13 amino acids long. The V gene's germline CDR1 is GTSNPN and CDR2 SVGIG (reference sequence). The CDR3 protein is CAWSSGTGFEAFF. The sequenced CDR3 bases are TGTGCCTGGAGCTCCGGGACAGGGTTCGAA.

Concerning this clone: The read comes to an end 3 residues before the CDR3 does, leaving the germline J gene to fill in the end. This sequence joins TRBV4-2 and TRBJ2-1; 8 bases map to TRBD1. J lost 5 bases, V lost 4 bases, and 10 bases had no gene match. CDR1 and CDR2 (germline): LGHNA, YNFKEQ. The CDR3 runs to 16 residues. CDR3 DNA (partial): TGTGCCAGCAGCCGAAATTTTCTGACAGGGGACAATGAG. This encodes CASSRNFLTGDNE. The whole CDR3 region reads CASSRNFLTGDNEQFF.

On this clone: The read ends 3 residues before the CDR3 terminus; that terminus is restored from the germline J gene. The chain employs TRBV27 and TRBJ2-7, with D hard to call. V lost 3 bases to trimming and J lost 1 base, with 13 bases between them. Looked up from germline, CDR1 is MNHEY and CDR2 is SMNVEV (reference sequence). This CDR3 is built from 15 residues. The CDR3 sequence: CASSLVAASSYEQYF. Incomplete CDR3 DNA: TGTGCCAGCAGTTTGGTGGCAGCGAGTTCCTACGAG.

As regards this clone: Read coverage stops 3 residues before the CDR3 terminus; the germline J gene supplies the remainder. The chain is built from TRBV28 and TRBJ2-1, with 8 positions matching TRBD2. The trim removed 4 bases at V and 3 bases at J, leaving 5 bases unmatched. The CDR3 runs to 15 residues. Germline CDR1 and CDR2: MDHEN and SYDVKM. The CDR3 DNA, read in part, is TGTGCCAGCAGTTCCCAAGCGGGAGTCTACAATGAG. Encoded protein: CASSSQAGVYNE. The entire CDR3 reads CASSSQAGVYNEQFF.

In regard to this clone: The read is 3 residues too short to cover the CDR3 end, so that end is filled in from the germline J gene. The J gene is TRBJ2-5, the V gene TRBV19; 15 bases map to TRBD2. The germline CDR1 and CDR2 sequences are LNHDA and SQIVND (reference sequence). Losses at the gene ends were 0 bases for V and 4 bases for J; bases not matched to a gene: 6. This CDR3 has 18 residues. The CDR3: CASSIDSPGLAGGETQYF. The part of the CDR3 DNA that was read is TGTGCCAGTAGTATAGACTCACCGGGACTAGCGGGAGGAGAGACC.

A note on this clone: The read finishes 3 residues shy of the CDR3 end, and the germline J gene is used to complete it. The gene calls are TRBV7-2 and TRBJ2-2, with a weak D call TRBD2 (7 bases). The germline V gene has CDR1 SGHTA and CDR2 FQGNSA. The CDR3 has 15 amino acids. Trimming pared 2 bases from V and 6 bases from J, leaving 13 bases between. CDR3 amino acids: CASSLWGGPAGELFF. The CDR3 DNA, read in part, is TGTGCCAGCAGCTTATGGGGGGGCCCGGCCGGGGAG.

A note on this clone: The read ends 3 residues early relative to the CDR3; the germline J gene fills the gap. The V gene is TRBV19, the J gene TRBJ2-7, with 9 bases that match TRBD1. The CDR3 spans 18 residues. The junction had 11 bases not matched to a gene; V was cut back by 2 bases and J by 0 bases. Germline V gene lookup returns CDR1 LNHDA and CDR2 SQIVND (reference sequence). The CDR3 is CASSIISGTGRSSYEQYF. The covered CDR3 bases are TGTGCCAGTAGTATAATCTCCGGGACAGGGAGAAGCTCCTACGAG.

As to this clone: From the germline J gene comes the end of the CDR3, since the read stops 3 residues before it. This sequence joins TRBV6-1 and TRBJ2-2; D is possibly TRBD2 (5 bases). Germline assignment: CDR1 MNHNS and CDR2 SASEGT. V dropped 4 bases and J dropped 0 bases, with 9 bases sitting between them. The CDR3 runs 15 residues. The CDR3 protein is CASSVSAPNTGELFF. The sequenced CDR3 bases are TGTGCCAGCAGTGTTAGCGCCCCGAACACCGGGGAG.

A note on this clone: The read gets to within 3 residues of the CDR3 end, and the germline J gene fills in the rest. The V gene is TRBV11-2, the J gene TRBJ1-1; no clear D. CDR1 is SGHAT, CDR2 FQNNGV, per germline. This CDR3 is 13 amino acids long. V was shortened by 4 bases and J by 6 bases, with 12 bases between the two germline ends. The CDR3 loop reads CASSSLRIAEAFF. CDR3 DNA (partial): TGTGCCAGCAGCTCACTCAGGATCGCTGAA.